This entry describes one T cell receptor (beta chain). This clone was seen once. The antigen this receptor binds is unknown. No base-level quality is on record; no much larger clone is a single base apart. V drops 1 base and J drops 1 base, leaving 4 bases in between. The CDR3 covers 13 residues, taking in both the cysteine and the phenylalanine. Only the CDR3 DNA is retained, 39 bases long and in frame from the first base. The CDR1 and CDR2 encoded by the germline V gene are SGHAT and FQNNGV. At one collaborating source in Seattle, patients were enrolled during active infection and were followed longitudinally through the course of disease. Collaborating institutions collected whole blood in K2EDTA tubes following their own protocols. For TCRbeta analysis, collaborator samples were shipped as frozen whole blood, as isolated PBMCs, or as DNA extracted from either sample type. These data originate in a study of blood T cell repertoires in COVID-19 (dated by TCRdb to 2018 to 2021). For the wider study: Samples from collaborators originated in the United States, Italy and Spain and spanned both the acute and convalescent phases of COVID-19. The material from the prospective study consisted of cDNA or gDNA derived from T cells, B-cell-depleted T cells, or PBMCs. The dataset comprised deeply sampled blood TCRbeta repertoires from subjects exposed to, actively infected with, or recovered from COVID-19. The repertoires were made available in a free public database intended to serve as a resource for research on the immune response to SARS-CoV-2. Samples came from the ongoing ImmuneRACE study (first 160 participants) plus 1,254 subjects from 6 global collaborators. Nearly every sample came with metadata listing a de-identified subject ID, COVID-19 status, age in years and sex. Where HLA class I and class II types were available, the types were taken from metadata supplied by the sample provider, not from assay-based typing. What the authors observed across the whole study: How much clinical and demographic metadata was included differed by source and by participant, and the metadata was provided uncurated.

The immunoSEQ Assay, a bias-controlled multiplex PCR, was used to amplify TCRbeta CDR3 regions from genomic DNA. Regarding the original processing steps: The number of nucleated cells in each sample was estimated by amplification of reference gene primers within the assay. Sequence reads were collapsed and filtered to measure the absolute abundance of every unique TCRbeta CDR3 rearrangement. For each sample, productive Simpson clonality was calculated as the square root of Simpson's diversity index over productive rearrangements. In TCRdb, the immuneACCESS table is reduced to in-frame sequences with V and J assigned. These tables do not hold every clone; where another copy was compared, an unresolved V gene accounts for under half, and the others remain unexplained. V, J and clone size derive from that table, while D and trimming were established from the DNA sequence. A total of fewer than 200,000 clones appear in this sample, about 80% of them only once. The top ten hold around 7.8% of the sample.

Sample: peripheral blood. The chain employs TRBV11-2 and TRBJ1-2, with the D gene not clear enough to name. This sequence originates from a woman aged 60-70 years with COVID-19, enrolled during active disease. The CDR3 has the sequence CASSLGLNYGYTF. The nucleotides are TGTGCCAGCAGCTTAGGGCTTAACTATGGCTACACCTTC.